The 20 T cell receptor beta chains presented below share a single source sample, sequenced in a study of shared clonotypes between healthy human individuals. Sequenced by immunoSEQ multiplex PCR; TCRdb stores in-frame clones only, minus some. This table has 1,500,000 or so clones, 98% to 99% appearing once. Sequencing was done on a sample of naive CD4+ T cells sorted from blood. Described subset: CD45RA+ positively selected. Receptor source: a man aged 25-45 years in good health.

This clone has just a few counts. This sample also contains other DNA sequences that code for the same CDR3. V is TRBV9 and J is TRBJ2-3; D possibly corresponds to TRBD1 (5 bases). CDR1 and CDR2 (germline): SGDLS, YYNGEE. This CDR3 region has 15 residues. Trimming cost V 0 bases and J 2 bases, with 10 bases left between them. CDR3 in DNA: TGTGCCAGCAGCGTAGTTGGGGCCGCCACAGATACGCAGTATTTT. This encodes CASSVVGAATDTQYF. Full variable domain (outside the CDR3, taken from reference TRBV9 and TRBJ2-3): DSGVTQTPKHLITATGQRVTLRCSPRSGDLSVYWYQQSLDQGLQFLIQYYNGEERAKGNILERFSAQQFPDLHSELNLSSLELGDSALYFCASSVVGAATDTQYFGPGTRLTVL.

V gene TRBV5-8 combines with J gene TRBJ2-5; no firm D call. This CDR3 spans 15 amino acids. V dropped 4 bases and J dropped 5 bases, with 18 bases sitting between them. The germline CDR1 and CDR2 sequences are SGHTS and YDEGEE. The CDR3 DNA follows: TGTGCCAGCAGCGCCCCCTCCGCGTATGGGGAGACCCAGTACTTC. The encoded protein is CASSAPSAYGETQYF.

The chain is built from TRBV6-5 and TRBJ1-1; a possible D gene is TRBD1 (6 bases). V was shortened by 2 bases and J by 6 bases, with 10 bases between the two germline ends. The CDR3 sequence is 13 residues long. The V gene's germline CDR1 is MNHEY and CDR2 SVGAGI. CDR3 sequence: CASSYGGAPEAFF. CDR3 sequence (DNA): TGTGCCAGCAGTTACGGGGGGGCCCCTGAAGCTTTCTTT.

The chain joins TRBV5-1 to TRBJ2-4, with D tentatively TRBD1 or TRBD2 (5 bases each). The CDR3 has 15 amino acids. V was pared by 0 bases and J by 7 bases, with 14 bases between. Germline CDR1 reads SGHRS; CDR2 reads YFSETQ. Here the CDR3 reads CASSLGGFEGNIQYF. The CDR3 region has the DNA TGCGCCAGCAGCTTGGGCGGCTTCGAGGGGAACATTCAGTACTTC.

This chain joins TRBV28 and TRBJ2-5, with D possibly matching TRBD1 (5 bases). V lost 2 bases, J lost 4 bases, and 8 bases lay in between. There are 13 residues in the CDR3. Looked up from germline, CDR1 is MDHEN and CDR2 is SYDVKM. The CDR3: CASSLPRVETQYF. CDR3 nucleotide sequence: TGTGCCAGCAGTTTACCCAGGGTAGAGACCCAGTACTTC.

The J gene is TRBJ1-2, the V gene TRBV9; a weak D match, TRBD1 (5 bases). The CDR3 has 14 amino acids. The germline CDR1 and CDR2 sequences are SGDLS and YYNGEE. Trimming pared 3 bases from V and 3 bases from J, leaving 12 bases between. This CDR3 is CASSATVGDYGYTF. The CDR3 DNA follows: TGTGCCAGCAGCGCGACAGTGGGAGACTATGGCTACACCTTC.

The CDR3 spells CATSRDLLAETSYNEQFF. CDR3 nucleotides: TGTGCCACCAGCAGAGATCTTCTGGCGGAAACGTCCTACAATGAGCAGTTCTTC. The V gene is TRBV15, the J gene TRBJ2-1; D gene unclear. V dropped 0 bases and J dropped 1 base, with 16 bases sitting between them. Germline CDR1 and CDR2: LNHNV and YYDKDF (reference sequence). CDR3 length equals 18 residues. The whole variable domain, filled in from reference TRBV15 and TRBJ2-1, reads DAMVIQNPRYQVTQFGKPVTLSCSQTLNHNVMYWYQQKSSQAPKLLFHYYDKDFNNEADTPDNFQSRRPNTSFCFLDIRSPGLGDTAMYLCATSRDLLAETSYNEQFFGPGTRLTVL.

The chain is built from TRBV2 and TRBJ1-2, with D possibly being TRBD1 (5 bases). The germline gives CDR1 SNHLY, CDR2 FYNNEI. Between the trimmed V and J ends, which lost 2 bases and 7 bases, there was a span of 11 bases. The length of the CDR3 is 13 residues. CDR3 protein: CASSEMRGPGYTF. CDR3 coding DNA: TGTGCCAGCAGTGAAATGAGGGGACCTGGCTACACCTTC.

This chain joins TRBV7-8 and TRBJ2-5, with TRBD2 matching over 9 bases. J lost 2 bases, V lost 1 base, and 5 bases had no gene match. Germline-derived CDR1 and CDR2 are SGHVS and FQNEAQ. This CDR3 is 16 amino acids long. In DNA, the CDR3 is TGTGCCAGCAGCTTAGTTGTGACTAGCGGTCAAGAGACCCAGTACTTC. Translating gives CASSLVVTSGQETQYF.

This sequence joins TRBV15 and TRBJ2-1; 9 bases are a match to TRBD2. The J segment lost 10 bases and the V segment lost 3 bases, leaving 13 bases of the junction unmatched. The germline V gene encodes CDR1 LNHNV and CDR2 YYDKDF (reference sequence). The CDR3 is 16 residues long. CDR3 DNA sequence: TGTGCCACCAGCAGTGTCTGGCTAGCGGGATATGCGGAGCAGTTCTTC. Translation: CATSSVWLAGYAEQFF.

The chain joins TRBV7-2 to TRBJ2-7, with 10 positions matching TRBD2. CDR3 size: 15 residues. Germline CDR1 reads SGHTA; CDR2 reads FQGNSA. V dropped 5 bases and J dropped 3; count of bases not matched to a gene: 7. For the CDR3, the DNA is TGTGCCAGCAGCCCCCTAGCGGGAGATTACTACGAGCAGTACTTC. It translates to CASSPLAGDYYEQYF.

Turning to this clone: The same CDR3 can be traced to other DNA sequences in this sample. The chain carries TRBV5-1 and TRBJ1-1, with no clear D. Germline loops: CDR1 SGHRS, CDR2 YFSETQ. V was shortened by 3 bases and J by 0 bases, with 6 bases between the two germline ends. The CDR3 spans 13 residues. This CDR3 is CASSSQVNTEAFF. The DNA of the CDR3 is TGCGCCAGCAGCTCGCAAGTGAACACTGAAGCTTTCTTT.

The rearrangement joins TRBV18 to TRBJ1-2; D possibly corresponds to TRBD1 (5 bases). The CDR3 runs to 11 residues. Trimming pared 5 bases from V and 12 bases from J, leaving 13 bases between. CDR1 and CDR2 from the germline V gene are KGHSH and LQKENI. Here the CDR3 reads CASSTGDEDTF. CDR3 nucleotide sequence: TGTGCCAGCTCAACAGGCGACGAGGACACCTTC. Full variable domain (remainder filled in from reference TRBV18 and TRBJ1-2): NAGVMQNPRHLVRRRGQEARLRCSPMKGHSHVYWYRQLPEEGLKFMVYLQKENIIDESGMPKERFSAEFPKEGPSILRIQQVVRGDSAAYFCASSTGDEDTFGSGTRLTVV.

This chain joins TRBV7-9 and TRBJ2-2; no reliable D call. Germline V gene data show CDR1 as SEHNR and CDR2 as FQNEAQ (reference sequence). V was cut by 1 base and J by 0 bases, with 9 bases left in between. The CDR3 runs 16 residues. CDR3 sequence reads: CASSLESGSNTGELFF. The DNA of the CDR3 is TGTGCCAGCAGCTTAGAGTCGGGTTCGAACACCGGGGAGCTGTTTTTT.

DNA of the CDR3: TGTGCCAGCAGTTTAGTGCTAGCGGGAGCGGGGGAGCAGTTCTTC. Protein: CASSLVLAGAGEQFF. The V gene is TRBV28, the J gene TRBJ2-1; TRBD2 aligns across 10 bases. Germline CDR1 is MDHEN and CDR2 is SYDVKM. This CDR3 has 15 amino acids. Trimming at V came to 2 bases and at J to 10 bases, leaving 8 bases not matched to a gene.

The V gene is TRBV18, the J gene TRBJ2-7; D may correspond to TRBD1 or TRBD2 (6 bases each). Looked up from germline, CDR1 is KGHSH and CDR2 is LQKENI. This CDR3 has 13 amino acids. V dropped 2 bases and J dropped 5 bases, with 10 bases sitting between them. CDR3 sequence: CASSPWGADEQYF. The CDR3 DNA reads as TGTGCCAGCTCACCATGGGGGGCCGACGAGCAGTACTTC.

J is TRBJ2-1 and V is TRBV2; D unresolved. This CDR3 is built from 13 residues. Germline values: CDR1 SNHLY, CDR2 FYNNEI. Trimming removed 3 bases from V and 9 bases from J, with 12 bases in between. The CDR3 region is CASSEARFGEQFF. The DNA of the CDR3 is TGTGCCAGCAGTGAGGCTAGGTTCGGTGAGCAGTTCTTC.

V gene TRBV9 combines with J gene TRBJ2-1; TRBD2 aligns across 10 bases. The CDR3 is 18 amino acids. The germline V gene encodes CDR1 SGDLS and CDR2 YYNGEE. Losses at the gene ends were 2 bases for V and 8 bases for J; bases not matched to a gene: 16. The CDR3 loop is CASSVDPASGRIADEQFF. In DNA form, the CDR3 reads TGTGCCAGCAGCGTCGATCCGGCTAGCGGGAGAATTGCAGATGAGCAGTTCTTC.

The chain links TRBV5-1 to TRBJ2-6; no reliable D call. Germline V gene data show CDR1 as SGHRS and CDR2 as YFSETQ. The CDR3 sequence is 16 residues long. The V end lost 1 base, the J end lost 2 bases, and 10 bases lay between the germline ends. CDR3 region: CASSLPRRPGANVLTF. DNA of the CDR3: TGCGCCAGCAGCTTGCCGCGGCGTCCTGGGGCCAACGTCCTGACTTTC.

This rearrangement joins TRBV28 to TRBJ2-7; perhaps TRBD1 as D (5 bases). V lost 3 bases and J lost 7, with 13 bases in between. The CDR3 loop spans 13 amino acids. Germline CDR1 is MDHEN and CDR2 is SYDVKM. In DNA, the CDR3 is TGTGCCAGCAGTTTGGCCCTTGGGGCAGAGCAGTACTTC. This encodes CASSLALGAEQYF.